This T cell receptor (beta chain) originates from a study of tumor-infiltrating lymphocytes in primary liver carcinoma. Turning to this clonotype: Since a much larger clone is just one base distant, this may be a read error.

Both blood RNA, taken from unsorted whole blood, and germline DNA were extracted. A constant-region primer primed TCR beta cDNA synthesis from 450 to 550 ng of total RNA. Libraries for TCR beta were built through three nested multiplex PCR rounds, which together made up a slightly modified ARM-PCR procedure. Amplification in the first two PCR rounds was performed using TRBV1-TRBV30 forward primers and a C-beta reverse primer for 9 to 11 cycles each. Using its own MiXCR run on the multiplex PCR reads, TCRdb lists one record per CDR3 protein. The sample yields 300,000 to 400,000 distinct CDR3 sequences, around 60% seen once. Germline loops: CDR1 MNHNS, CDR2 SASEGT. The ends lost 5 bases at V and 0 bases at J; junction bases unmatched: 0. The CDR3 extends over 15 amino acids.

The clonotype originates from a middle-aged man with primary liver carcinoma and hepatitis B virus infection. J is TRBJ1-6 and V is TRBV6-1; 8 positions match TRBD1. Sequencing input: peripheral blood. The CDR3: CASSTGGSYNSPLHF. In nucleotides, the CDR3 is TGTGCCAGCAGTACAGGGGGCTCCTATAATTCACCCCTCCACTTT.